This TCR beta chain came from a study of cytomegalovirus exposure and HLA in healthy donors (dated by TCRdb to between 2016 and 2019). In the study overall: An earlier analysis of approximately 640 of the donors reported approximately 290 Gb of sequence data and some 120 million unique TCR beta sequences from about 200 million T cells. The later analysis used no new phenotypic data to find candidate immune exposures, relying instead on TCR beta sequences and their occurrence across donors. Both class I and class II loci were covered by HLA typing, at four-digit resolution. Besides the first cohort of 666 subjects, a separate validation cohort made up of about 120 different subjects was used. All discovery cohort repertoires had been generated on a single sequencing platform. Donor age, sex, ethnicity and CMV serostatus were compiled alongside the repertoire data. Because of strong linkage in the cohort, a few DR-DQ haplotypes were treated as single units for association and clustering. High-throughput TCR immunosequencing, statistical association of individual TCRs with disease status, and machine learning were combined to predict cytomegalovirus infection status. Among over 350 genotyped donors of the cohort, an average of around 240,000 unique TCR beta nucleotide sequences were sequenced per donor, roughly a sixth of them non-productive. The study aimed to test whether cataloging public T cell receptors could reveal signatures of past pathogen exposure. Of the roughly 390 genotyped donors, roughly 76% were placed in the genetic ancestry cluster associated with self-reported Caucasian donors. In a later genetic analysis, genome-wide SNP genotypes for about three fifths of the roughly 670 donors were used, and that subset was treated as a discovery cohort. Using immunosequencing, the study profiled T cell repertoires from some 670 subjects and related those repertoires to cytomegalovirus serostatus. Roughly 300 gigabases of sequencing data and approximately 93 million unique TCR sequences were included in an early release covering about 600 HLA-typed donors. An earlier analysis of some 600 of the donors applied high-throughput TCR beta sequencing to assess whether each TCR beta V gene segment acted as functional or pseudogenic. Typing coverage differed by locus: A, B, C, DRB1 and DQB1 were typed in about 629-630 donors, DQA1 in around 500, DPA1 in over 600, and DPB1 in around 440. To study patterns of TCR occurrence, a later analysis re-analyzed previously published TCR beta repertoires from around 660 donors and added high-resolution HLA genotyping.

In total, about 650 healthy bone marrow donors made up the cohort. All cohort members were sampled while nominally healthy, although unrecorded immune exposures were likely present. The donor tested CMV seropositive, placing the donor among the 310 or so seropositive members of the cohort. Every donor gave a peripheral blood sample, and the peripheral blood mononuclear cells from that sample were used for TCR beta sequencing. The Qiagen DNeasy Blood Extraction Kit was used to extract genomic DNA from the blood cell samples. Concerning this clone itself: Its target antigen remains unknown. No base-level quality is on record; no much larger clone is a single base apart.

The library was made by the immunoSEQ multiplex PCR assay. A mixture of 60 forward primers for TCR Vbeta segments and 13 reverse primers for TCR Jbeta segments was used in the multiplex PCR. The CDR3 region of rearranged TCR beta genes was amplified from genomic DNA with a multiplex PCR assay. Amplified TCR beta libraries were sequenced as 87-base-pair reads on the Illumina HiSeq System. Per the authors' processing: In a later analysis, some 80 million unique TCR beta chains were counted across the roughly 610 repertoires, and roughly 11 million of these chains were shared by at least two donors. Raw reads were error-corrected and collapsed into unique sequences with a nearest-neighbor algorithm that merged closely related sequences to remove PCR and sequencing errors. Alignment of CDR3 sequences to IMGT reference sequences was used to assign V, D and J gene segments. For a sequence to be retained, at least a six-nucleotide match to both a V gene segment and a J gene segment was required. Rearrangements were classified as productive when the CDR3 lacked stop codons and remained in frame with V and J, and all other rearrangements were classified as non-productive. CDR3 was defined by IMGT convention, running from the second conserved V-encoded cysteine to the conserved J-encoded phenylalanine. The earlier analysis of approximately 500 of the donors excluded sequences that lacked an unambiguous match to a single V gene segment. An earlier analysis of approximately 590 of the donors classified V segments as functional when productive rearrangements were above 56.7% and as segregating when the standard deviation between donors was above 5%. A statistical classification framework was developed to diagnose cytomegalovirus status using the catalog of TCR beta chain sequences. In a later analysis, V and J genes were assigned by comparing TCR nucleotide sequences against IMGT/GENE-DB human TR gene sequences. In a later analysis, CDR3 sequences and most-parsimonious VDJ recombination scenarios were assigned using the TCRdist pipeline. A later analysis defined each TCR beta chain by its CDR3 amino acid sequence plus V-gene family, and excluded reads lacking a unique V-gene family. A later analysis removed 500 to 650 highly shared, low-generation-probability nucleotide sequences to deal with suspected cross-contamination and a sequencing artifact. In a later analysis, a clonal expansion index for each public chain was calculated from normalized within-repertoire ranks of inferred template counts. In a later analysis, generation probabilities were computed with a VDJ recombination model fitted to out-of-frame rearrangements, and the resulting probabilities were checked against IGoR. Hypergeometric tests were used in a later analysis to score TCR-TCR, TCR-HLA and TCR-CMV co-occurrence, with a repertoire-size bias correction applied to the TCR pairs. To estimate false discovery rates, a later analysis permuted the HLA or CMV assignments 20 times. In a later analysis, co-occurring TCRs were grouped with DBSCAN, and TCRdist sequence similarity was added when clustering was performed within HLA-allele-positive subsets. For co-occurrence clustering, repertoires with fewer than 30,000 or more than 120,000 public chains were excluded, along with five or six repertoires with anomalous nucleotide sharing. The source is immuneACCESS, and TCRdb retained only in-frame sequences with V and J called. Part of the clones is not carried over; for the studies checked, unresolved V genes explain less than half of this, and the remainder is unexplained. From that table come the V and J calls and clone size; the DNA was used to work out D and trimming. For this sample the table gives roughly 120,000 clones, of which roughly two thirds were detected only once. Around 1.6% of the sample is held by the ten biggest clonotypes.

Paper-wide results and their limitations: In vitro tests confirmed that three of the cytomegalovirus-associated TCR beta chains recognize cytomegalovirus antigens. Because some donors lacked HLA typing at each locus, the association tests relied only on the typed subset. Compared with the approximately 670-donor mean, donors in an Asian-associated ancestry cluster had fewer N-insertions in productive TCRs, according to a later genetic analysis. Roughly uniform sequencing depth across donors was assumed in presence/absence analyses, although this assumption may not hold. Correlated functional status among segregating V segments might be attributable to linkage disequilibrium, but an unknown experimental factor could not be ruled out. The authors suggested that the approach could potentially be extended to other disease states and immunological phenotypes. The cohort was sequenced for TCR beta chains only, and without alpha or paired-chain data the features that could be detected were limited. In a later analysis, HLA-associated TCR beta chains were found to be more clonally expanded and to have lower generation probabilities than equally common non-associated chains. Across donors, most TCR sequences were observed very rarely, whereas some public TCRs were present in many individuals. Specific HLA alleles were associated with 15,000 to 20,000 TCR beta sequences at a false discovery rate of 0.05 in a later analysis. Some IMGT-functional V segments, including TRBV6-2 and TRBV6-3, could not be distinguished by the 87-base-pair reads and were therefore excluded. The classifier was reported to diagnose cytomegalovirus status with high specificity and sensitivity in both the original cohort and the validation cohort. A further reported finding was that TCR beta sequences accurately predicted the HLA-A and HLA-B alleles for most subjects in the first cohort. A later analysis reported that several top co-occurrence clusters appeared linked to parvovirus B19, influenza, CMV and Epstein-Barr virus. In a later genetic analysis, a missense DCLRE1C variant was associated with V-gene and J-gene trimming of TCR beta chains, and the association was replicated in an independent cohort. In an earlier analysis of a few hundred of the donors, most TCR beta V segments were observed in productive rearrangements about 87% or about 30% of the time, broadly matching IMGT annotations. The earlier analysis of around 600 of the donors excluded some 16 rarely observed V segments, including chromosome 9 orphons, because counts were too low. A group of highly shared sequence variants was considered likely to be a technical artifact of the sequencing pipeline. For the cohort, immune exposure information was limited to CMV serostatus. In a later analysis, the rate of TCR association differed among HLA loci, with DRB1 alleles having the most associated TCRs and HLA-C alleles having the fewest. The study gave a list of 150 to 200 TCR beta chains associated with cytomegalovirus. When HLA alleles, especially DR and DQ, strongly co-occurred, TCR associations were difficult to assign to individual alleles. According to a later analysis, most CMV-associated TCR beta chains appeared to be HLA-restricted, and the HLA associations seemed to be driven largely by CMV exposure.

As encoded in the germline V gene (reference sequence), CDR1 is MNHEY while CDR2 is SMNVEV. Reading from cysteine to phenylalanine, the CDR3 counts 19 amino acids. The CDR3 DNA has 57 bases and is translated from base 1. V is pared back by 0 bases and J by 9 bases, with 30 bases lying between the germline termini. The sample consisted of PBMCs. In this chain, TRBV27 is recombined with TRBJ2-7, and TRBD1 may be the D gene, going by 7 matching bases. This TCR came from a man aged 25 to 40 in good health and CMV-seropositive. The CDR3 reads as follows: CASSLSGGQKTGTDLGQYF. The nucleotide sequence reads as follows: TGTGCCAGCAGTTTATCGGGGGGACAGAAGACAGGGACCGACCTTGGGCAGTACTTC.